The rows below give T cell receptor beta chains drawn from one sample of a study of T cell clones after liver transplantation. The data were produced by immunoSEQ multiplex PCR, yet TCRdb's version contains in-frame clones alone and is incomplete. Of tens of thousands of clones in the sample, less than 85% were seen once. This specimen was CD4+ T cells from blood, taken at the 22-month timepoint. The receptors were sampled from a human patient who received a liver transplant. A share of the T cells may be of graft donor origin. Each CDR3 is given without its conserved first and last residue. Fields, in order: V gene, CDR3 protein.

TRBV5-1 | ASSSPVGSYEQY
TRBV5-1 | ASSPGAGRNTEAF
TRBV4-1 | ASSQDAASGNYNEQF
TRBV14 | ASSQLRNTGELF
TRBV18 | ASSPGERQPQH
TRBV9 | ASSVTGSGGEQY
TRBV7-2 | ASSLTGAEYNEQF
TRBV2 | ASSAWRTVETGELF
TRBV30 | AWSLGPGSGNTIY
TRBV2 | ASSYTQGLNQPQH
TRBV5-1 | ASSLGMGEAF